A selection of T cell receptor beta chains follows, all from one sample in a study of beta chain features in type 1 diabetes. Clones were read by immunoSEQ multiplex PCR, and TCRdb kept only the in-frame ones, dropping some. The sample carries about 250,000 clones, 13% to 15% recorded once. What was sequenced was naive CD4+ T cells from blood. The receptors shown here come from a woman between 40 and 55 years old in good health. Each CDR3 is given with its conserved first and last residue. The D gene is left open where the match is weak. For some rows the clone size is stated as once, few or many, or as a class when expanded; others skip it.

j_call clone_size d_call v_call cdr3_nt cdr3_aa
TRBJ2-7 few TRBD2 TRBV2 TGTGCCAGCAGTGAAACAAGGCTAGCGGTGTTGCTGTACTTC CASSETRLAVLLYF
TRBJ1-5 NA NA TRBV5-6 TGTGCCAGCAGCTTGGGGTATTCGACAGGCGTCAGTAGTCAGCCCCAGCATTTT CASSLGYSTGVSSQPQHF
TRBJ2-7 few NA TRBV6-5 TGTGCCAGCAGTTTAATCGACGGGGAGCAGTACTTC CASSLIDGEQYF
TRBJ1-1 NA NA TRBV11-2 TGTGCCAGCAGCTTAGGCAGAGGGGGGGAGAACACTGAAGCTTTCTTT CASSLGRGGENTEAFF
TRBJ1-1 few NA TRBV2 TGTGCTATCAGTCGTCGGAACACTGAAGCTTTCTTT CAISRRNTEAFF
TRBJ2-7 few TRBD2 TRBV7-2 TGTGCCATCGATATTAGCGGGGGAGGCACCTACGAGCAGTACTTC CAIDISGGGTYEQYF
TRBJ2-2 few NA TRBV9 TGTGCCAGCAGCGTAGGCACACCCGGGGAGCTGTTTTTT CASSVGTPGELFF
TRBJ2-1 NA NA TRBV27 TGTGCCAGCAGTCCCCGGGACATTTACAATGAGCAGTTCTTC CASSPRDIYNEQFF
TRBJ1-4 NA NA TRBV4-3 TGCGCGAACCGACAGGATATCGGAAAACTGTTTTTT CANRQDIGKLFF
TRBJ1-1 NA NA TRBV7-9 TGTGCCAGCAGCTCCCCACCTATCACTGAAGCTTTCTTT CASSSPPITEAFF
TRBJ2-1 few TRBD1 TRBV19 TGTGCCAGTAGTGCTGCAGGCGTCAGGGGGTATGAGCAGTTCTTC CASSAAGVRGYEQFF
TRBJ2-2 few TRBD1 TRBV19 TGTGCCAGACCGGGGACGGGACAGGGAAACACCGGGGAGCTGTTTTTT CARPGTGQGNTGELFF
TRBJ1-2 NA TRBD1 TRBV19 TGTGCCAGTAGTCCCTGGGACAGGGAGGTCTATGGCTACACCTTC CASSPWDREVYGYTF
TRBJ2-5 NA TRBD2 TRBV29-1 TGCAGCGTAGGTACCGGGACTAGCCTCTCAGAGACCCAGTACTTC CSVGTGTSLSETQYF
TRBJ2-3 NA NA TRBV19 TGTGCCAGTAGTAAACAGGGTGCAGATACGCAGTATTTT CASSKQGADTQYF
TRBJ1-1 NA NA TRBV19 TGTGCCTGTGGCGAGTGGGGGCGGGTCGAGGCTTTCTTT CACGEWGRVEAFF
TRBJ2-5 NA TRBD1 TRBV4-3 TGCGCCAGCAGCCAAGATCTCGACAGGGGAAAGACCCAGTACTTC CASSQDLDRGKTQYF
TRBJ2-7 NA TRBD1 TRBV18 TGTGCCAGCTCACCCCGGGACAGCTCCTACGAGCAGTACTTC CASSPRDSSYEQYF
TRBJ2-4 NA TRBD2 TRBV10-1 TGCGCCAGCAGTGAGTCGACGAGCGGGGGGGCCCTAGACATTCAGTACTTC CASSESTSGGALDIQYF
TRBJ2-5 NA TRBD2 TRBV7-2 TGTGCCAGCAGCCTAGGGAGCGGGGCTCAAGAGACCCAGTACTTC CASSLGSGAQETQYF
TRBJ2-1 many NA TRBV7-9 TGTGCCAGCGGACTAGGACAGTACAATGAGCAGTTCTTC CASGLGQYNEQFF
TRBJ2-3 NA NA TRBV4-2 TGTGCCAGCAGCCAAGATGCGGGGACTTACACAGATACGCAGTATTTT CASSQDAGTYTDTQYF
TRBJ1-5 few NA TRBV6-5 TGTGCCAGCAGCCCCTCGAGGTCAGCTCAGCCCCAGCATTTT CASSPSRSAQPQHF
TRBJ2-7 NA NA TRBV5-1 TGCGCCAGCAGCCCTAATACCCCCGGGGGCTCCTACGAGCAGTACTTC CASSPNTPGGSYEQYF
TRBJ2-5 few NA TRBV6-5 TGTGCCAGCAGTTTCGGGGAATCCGGGACCCAGTACTTC CASSFGESGTQYF
TRBJ1-4 many NA TRBV12-5 TGTGCTAGTGGTTTGACAGGTGAAAAACTGTTTTTT CASGLTGEKLFF
TRBJ2-7 NA TRBD2 TRBV5-1 TGCGCCAGCAGCTTGGGGGCCCGGCGGGGGGCCTACGAGCAGTACTTC CASSLGARRGAYEQYF
TRBJ2-7 NA NA TRBV25-1 TGTGCCAGCAGCCAGGGCCTTCTCTACGAGCAGTACTTC CASSQGLLYEQYF
TRBJ1-1 NA NA TRBV4-1 TGCGCCAGCAGCCAAGGGATTTTACCGAAGGACAAGAACACTGAAGCTTTCTTT CASSQGILPKDKNTEAFF